This entry describes one T cell receptor (beta chain). Its matching antigen is unknown. The data derive from a study of OX40 agonist ivuxolimab in advanced cancers. Study as a whole: Recorded diagnoses for dose-escalation patients were hepatocellular carcinoma, melanoma, renal cell or head and neck cancer. Prior anti-PD-1, anti-PD-L1 or anti-CTLA-4 therapy was allowed; approximately 40% had some. Study-wide points: Partly responding patients at 0.1-3.0 mg/kg showed some of the smallest clonal expansion. Dosing at 0.1 to 3.0 mg/kg was accompanied by clonal expansion of CD4+ and CD8+ blood T cells by week 6.

The repertoire was sequenced with immunoSEQ multiplex PCR; TCRdb's copy has only in-frame clones and lacks some. Among some 33,000 clones listed, about 88% were seen once. This receptor was obtained from an adult with an advanced solid tumor such as melanoma, head and neck, liver or kidney cancer. The sample was CD4+ or CD8+ T cells sorted from blood, taken in a trial of the OX40 agonist ivuxolimab.

CDR3 sequence reads: CASSFLQGFTEAFF. The CDR3 DNA reads TGTGCCAGCAGTTTCCTACAGGGGTTCACTGAAGCTTTCTTT. This chain uses TRBV28 with TRBJ1-1, with 7 bases matching TRBD1. After removal of 3 bases from V and 4 bases from J, the junction contained 5 bases not matched to a gene. This CDR3 is 14 amino acids long. CDR1 is MDHEN, CDR2 SYDVKM, per germline. Full variable domain (rest looked up from reference TRBV28 and TRBJ1-1): DVKVTQSSRYLVKRTGEKVFLECVQDMDHENMFWYRQDPGLGLRLIYFSYDVKMKEKGDIPEGYSVSREKKERFSLILESASTNQTSMYLCASSFLQGFTEAFFGQGTRLTVV.